Listed below are T cell receptor beta chains from one sample, sequenced in a study of siplizumab effects on memory and regulatory T cells. Clones were read by immunoSEQ multiplex PCR, and TCRdb kept only the in-frame ones, dropping some. Of roughly 110,000 clones listed, 80% to 95% are singletons. Sequences were obtained from non-Treg CD4+ T cells sorted from blood. These receptor sequences come from a human donor in good health. Both conserved end residues are part of each CDR3. Each record gives: V gene, clone size, D gene, J gene, CDR3 DNA, CDR3 protein. The D gene is left open where the match is weak. The size entry is marked missing in some rows and otherwise reads once, few, many or a size class.

>TRBV9|once|NA|TRBJ2-7
TGTGCCAGCAGCCCGAAAGGGGGGGAGCCCTACGAGCAGTACTTC
CASSPKGGEPYEQYF
>TRBV7-3|NA|NA|TRBJ2-1
TGTGCCAGCAGACCTACTAGCCACAGCTCCTACAATGAGCAGTTCTTC
CASRPTSHSSYNEQFF
>TRBV9|NA|NA|TRBJ1-2
TGTGCCAGCATTCTAAGGGGGGAACCCAACTATGGCTACACCTTC
CASILRGEPNYGYTF
>TRBV19|NA|NA|TRBJ1-6
TGTGCCAGTACCCCGGGCCTCCGGGGCAATTCACCCCTCCACTTT
CASTPGLRGNSPLHF
>TRBV2|once|NA|TRBJ2-7
TGTGCCAGCATTAATTCGGGGCTACCCTACGAGCAGTACTTC
CASINSGLPYEQYF
>TRBV28|NA|TRBD1|TRBJ2-4
TGTGCCAGCACCTCACAGGGGGAAGTTAAAGCCAAAAACATTCAGTACTTC
CASTSQGEVKAKNIQYF
>TRBV4-3|NA|TRBD1|TRBJ2-2
TGCGCCAGCAGCCGTATGACAGGGGCCGGGGAGCTGTTTTTT
CASSRMTGAGELFF
>TRBV4-1|NA|NA|TRBJ2-6
TGCGCCAGCAGCCAAGATCAGGGACCAGCGGCCAACGTCCTGACTTTC
CASSQDQGPAANVLTF
>TRBV12-5|NA|NA|TRBJ2-2
TGTGCTAGTGGTTTGAGTATAGGGACCGGGGAGCTGTTTTTT
CASGLSIGTGELFF
>TRBV6-6|NA|NA|TRBJ1-1
TGTGCCAGCTCAGAGGCCTTGAACACTGAAGCTTTCTTT
CASSEALNTEAFF
>TRBV30|NA|TRBD1|TRBJ2-6
TGTGCCTGGAAGACAGGGCTTCGCGTCCTGACTTTC
CAWKTGLRVLTF
>TRBV5-4|once|TRBD1|TRBJ1-1
TGTGCCAGCAGCATACAGGGGCAGGGATACACTGAAGCTTTCTTT
CASSIQGQGYTEAFF
>TRBV28|NA|NA|TRBJ2-7
TGTGCCAGCAAGCAGGGACCCCACGAGCAGTACTTC
CASKQGPHEQYF
>TRBV2|once|NA|TRBJ1-3
TGTGCCAGCAGTTTCCCCCGGGGCTCGGACACCATATATTTT
CASSFPRGSDTIYF
>TRBV27|NA|NA|TRBJ2-1
TGTGCCAGCAGTCCGCCCTACCACAATGAGCAGTTCTTC
CASSPPYHNEQFF
>TRBV7-3|NA|NA|TRBJ2-2
TGTGCCAGCGGGCCAAGGGCAGGACCGAACACCGGGGAGCTGTTTTTT
CASGPRAGPNTGELFF
>TRBV19|NA|NA|TRBJ1-5
TGTGCCAGTAGTTTAGGATTGACAGTTTCCCAGCCCCAGCATTTT
CASSLGLTVSQPQHF
>TRBV7-9|NA|NA|TRBJ2-7
TGTGCCAGCAGCTTAGCGGCGGGTAGCTACGAGCAGTACTTC
CASSLAAGSYEQYF
>TRBV29-1|once|NA|TRBJ2-2
TGCAGCGTTGAAGATCACGAGAACACCGGGGAGCTGTTTTTT
CSVEDHENTGELFF
>TRBV5-1|NA|TRBD1|TRBJ1-1
TGCGCCAGCAGCACCTCCGGGACAGCGAACACTGAAGCTTTCTTT
CASSTSGTANTEAFF
>TRBV2|NA|NA|TRBJ1-4
TGTGCCAGCAGTCCCTCAGAAAAACTGTTTTTT
CASSPSEKLFF
>TRBV7-2|once|NA|TRBJ2-1
TGTGCCAGCAGCTTACAATCTGCAGGGGGGAATGAGCAGTTCTTC
CASSLQSAGGNEQFF
>TRBV29-1|NA|NA|TRBJ2-7
TGCAGCGTTGGTCGGGACACTTACGAGCAGTACTTC
CSVGRDTYEQYF
>TRBV5-4|NA|NA|TRBJ1-3
TGTGCCAGCAGCTGGGGACGGGGGGACTCTGGAAACACCATATATTTT
CASSWGRGDSGNTIYF
>TRBV29-1|NA|TRBD1|TRBJ1-1
TGCAGCGTTACCCCGGGACAGGGGGCGTTTGCTTTCTTT
CSVTPGQGAFAFF
>TRBV7-2|NA|NA|TRBJ2-1
TGTGCCAGCAGCTCCGGGCCGGCTCCGGCGGTGCAGTTCTTC
CASSSGPAPAVQFF
>TRBV27|NA|TRBD1|TRBJ1-2
TGTGCCAGCAGTACCCGGGACAGGGCCCCCTATGGCTACACCTTC
CASSTRDRAPYGYTF
>TRBV5-1|once|TRBD2|TRBJ2-5
TGCGCCAGCAGCTTGGGCGGGGGGGCGGAGGAGACCCAGTACTTC
CASSLGGGAEETQYF
>TRBV2|NA|NA|TRBJ2-5
TGTGCCGGCTCAAGGAGCCAAGAGACCCAGTACTTC
CAGSRSQETQYF
>TRBV15|few|NA|TRBJ1-5
TGTGCCACCAGCAGGGCGGATTCGCAGCCCCAGCATTTT
CATSRADSQPQHF
>TRBV4-1|NA|NA|TRBJ2-5
TGCGCCAGCAGCCAAGAGGACTTAGTCAGGCCCCAGACCCAGTACTTC
CASSQEDLVRPQTQYF
>TRBV11-3|NA|TRBD1|TRBJ1-1
TGTGCCAGCAGCTCAGGGGGGGCAGTGAACACTGAAGCTTTCTTT
CASSSGGAVNTEAFF
>TRBV5-1|NA|NA|TRBJ1-1
TGCGCCAGCAGCTTGATAGTGGATACTGAAGCTTTCTTT
CASSLIVDTEAFF
>TRBV6-6|NA|NA|TRBJ2-7
TGTGCCAGCAGACGACTCGACGGGCCCTACGAGCAGTACTTC
CASRRLDGPYEQYF
>TRBV25-1|NA|NA|TRBJ2-5
TGTGCCAGCGGGGGTTTAGACCAAGAGACCCAGTACTTC
CASGGLDQETQYF
>TRBV7-9|NA|NA|TRBJ1-4
TGTGCCAGCAGCCTGGCGGGGGTGCGAGATGAAAAACTGTTTTTT
CASSLAGVRDEKLFF
>TRBV7-9|NA|TRBD1|TRBJ1-5
TGTGCCAGCAGCTCACAGTACGGGACAGGGATGTGGCAGCCCCAGCATTTT
CASSSQYGTGMWQPQHF
>TRBV19|NA|TRBD1|TRBJ2-3
TGTGCCAGTAGTGGTTGGGACAGCGGCACAGATACGCAGTATTTT
CASSGWDSGTDTQYF
>TRBV4-1|NA|NA|TRBJ1-2
TGCGCCTCAGGGGACTATGGCTACACCTTC
CASGDYGYTF
>TRBV7-9|NA|TRBD1|TRBJ2-7
TGTGCTAGCAGCTTCTCGACAGGGAGCTCCTACGAGCAGTACTTC
CASSFSTGSSYEQYF
>TRBV5-1|NA|TRBD1|TRBJ2-4
TGCGCCAGCAGCTCCACGGGACAGGGGGACATTCAGTACTTC
CASSSTGQGDIQYF
>TRBV7-3|NA|TRBD2|TRBJ2-1
TGTGCCAGCAGCCAGGGACTAGCGGGGGGGCCAGGGACAGTCTTC
CASSQGLAGGPGTVF
>TRBV6-5|NA|NA|TRBJ1-1
TGTGCCGCACGAGAGAGAATGAACACTGAAGCTTTCTTT
CAARERMNTEAFF
>TRBV5-8|NA|TRBD1|TRBJ2-3
TGTGCCAGCAGCCTTACAGGGGCGGGAGATACGCAGTATTTT
CASSLTGAGDTQYF
>TRBV18|NA|NA|TRBJ2-2
TGTGCCAGCTCACCACTAACACCCACGAACACCGGGGAGCTGTTTTTT
CASSPLTPTNTGELFF
>TRBV7-9|NA|NA|TRBJ2-7
TGTGCCAGCAGCCAAACCGGGGGCGAGCAGTACTTC
CASSQTGGEQYF
>TRBV7-9|NA|NA|TRBJ1-2
TGTGCCAGCAGCTCAGCGGGGGGGACCTGGGATGGCTACACCTTC
CASSSAGGTWDGYTF
>TRBV7-2|NA|NA|TRBJ2-7
TGTGCCAGCAGCTTCACGACAGGACTCTACTACGAGCAGTACTTC
CASSFTTGLYYEQYF
>TRBV6-5|NA|NA|TRBJ1-3
TGTGCCACAGGGTCCTCCCCTGGAAACACCATATATTTT
CATGSSPGNTIYF
>TRBV27|NA|NA|TRBJ1-3
TGTGCCAGCAGTCCCCGTTGGGGCAGGGAGACGGTTAACACCATATATTTT
CASSPRWGRETVNTIYF
>TRBV29-1|NA|TRBD1|TRBJ1-6
TGCAGCGTAGCGACAGGGGATAATTCACCCCTCCACTTT
CSVATGDNSPLHF
>TRBV29-1|NA|NA|TRBJ1-1
TGCAGCGTTGAAGGACAGACGAACACTGAAGCTTTCTTT
CSVEGQTNTEAFF
>TRBV11-2|NA|NA|TRBJ1-6
TGTGCCAGCAGCTTACTAACCGGACAGCCCGGGAATTCACCCCTCCACTTT
CASSLLTGQPGNSPLHF
>TRBV20-1|NA|NA|TRBJ2-5
TGCAGTCTCGGACGGAGGGAGACCCAGTACTTC
CSLGRRETQYF
>TRBV7-8|NA|TRBD1|TRBJ1-1
TGTGCCAGCAGCCTTCCGGGACAGTTATTTCTGAACACTGAAGCTTTCTTT
CASSLPGQLFLNTEAFF